These T cell receptor beta chains were read from a single sample in a study of blood T cell repertoires in COVID-19. Profiling relied on immunoSEQ multiplex PCR, and the TCRdb table lists in-frame clones only, not all of them. Found here are about 270,000 clones, 85% to 95% of them singletons; the top ten hold approximately 3%. Material: PBMCs or T cells enriched from blood (not recorded which). These receptors all come from a middle-aged man who had been exposed to COVID-19. The CDR3 runs from the conserved cysteine through the conserved F or W. A D gene is named only where the DNA matches it firmly. Rows give clone size only sometimes, using once, few, many, or a class for an expanded clone.

d_call j_call clone_size v_call cdr3_aa cdr3_nt
TRBD1 TRBJ2-6 . TRBV3-1/TRBV3-2 CASTTGTGLSGANVLTF TGTGCCAGCACCACCGGGACAGGCCTCTCTGGGGCCAACGTCCTGACTTTC
. TRBJ1-1 . TRBV13 CASSLVAEAFF TGTGCCAGCAGCTTAGTGGCAGAAGCTTTCTTT
. TRBJ2-2 few TRBV5-5 CASSSPLAGINTGELFF TGTGCCAGCAGTTCTCCCCTCGCGGGGATTAACACCGGGGAGCTGTTTTTT
. TRBJ2-7 . TRBV2 CASTGGPSVEQYF TGTGCCAGCACCGGCGGGCCCTCTGTCGAGCAGTACTTC
. TRBJ1-1 once TRBV30 CAWSIGSTEAFF TGTGCCTGGAGTATCGGGAGTACTGAAGCTTTCTTT
. TRBJ1-1 few TRBV5-1 CASSLAGWSFDTEAFF TGCGCCAGCAGCTTGGCAGGGTGGTCATTCGACACTGAAGCTTTCTTT
. TRBJ2-1 . TRBV27 CASSPPGGTYNEQFF TGTGCCAGCAGCCCCCCAGGGGGGACCTACAATGAGCAGTTCTTC
TRBD2 TRBJ2-7 . TRBV6-5 CASSRLAGVYEQYF TGTGCCAGCAGCAGACTAGCGGGAGTATACGAGCAGTACTTC
. TRBJ1-6 . TRBV30 CAYRTANNSPLHF TGTGCCTACCGGACAGCAAATAATTCACCCCTCCACTTT
. TRBJ2-1 . TRBV9 CASSATGVLNEQFF TGTGCCAGCAGCGCCACCGGGGTCCTAAATGAGCAGTTCTTC
. TRBJ1-5 . TRBV28 CAISTLAGSYSNQPQHF TGTGCCATCTCAACCTTGGCAGGCTCTTATAGCAATCAGCCCCAGCATTTT
. TRBJ1-5 . TRBV5-4 CASSGDPGGGDQPQHF TGTGCCAGCAGCGGCGACCCCGGGGGGGGCGATCAGCCCCAGCATTTT
. TRBJ2-3 few TRBV11-2 CASSFEGLGGVGDTQYF TGTGCCAGCAGCTTTGAAGGCTTGGGGGGAGTGGGAGATACGCAGTATTTT
. TRBJ1-5 once TRBV12-3/TRBV12-4 CASSLGGDQPQHF TGTGCCAGCAGCCTCGGGGGGGATCAGCCCCAGCATTTT
TRBD1 TRBJ2-7 . TRBV4-1 CASSQAAGTVSYEQYF TGCGCCAGCAGCCAAGCTGCCGGGACAGTGTCCTACGAGCAGTACTTC
TRBD1 TRBJ2-1 once TRBV29-1 CSVGQGANEQFF TGCAGCGTCGGACAGGGGGCGAATGAGCAGTTCTTC
. TRBJ2-7 . TRBV28 CASSPRQYYEQYF TGTGCCAGCAGTCCAAGACAGTACTACGAGCAGTACTTC
. TRBJ2-7 . TRBV6-5 CASTGLNYEQYF TGTGCCAGCACGGGACTCAACTACGAGCAGTACTTC
TRBD1 TRBJ1-6 . TRBV19 CASSIDRGEAYNSPLHF TGTGCCAGTAGTATCGACAGGGGAGAAGCCTATAATTCACCCCTCCACTTT
TRBD1 TRBJ2-1 once TRBV4-2 CASSFRQGEDEQFF TGTGCCAGCAGCTTCCGACAGGGGGAGGATGAGCAGTTCTTC
. TRBJ2-1 . TRBV7-3 CASSLSDGADNEQFF TGTGCCAGCAGCTTATCAGACGGAGCCGACAATGAGCAGTTCTTC
TRBD1 TRBJ2-1 . TRBV10-3 CALGVGQGSYNEQFF TGTGCCCTGGGGGTGGGACAGGGGAGTTACAATGAGCAGTTCTTC
. TRBJ2-7 . TRBV3-1/TRBV3-2 CASSQGRGRYSYEQYF TGTGCCAGCAGCCAAGGCCGGGGGAGGTACTCCTACGAGCAGTACTTC
. TRBJ2-2 . TRBV9 CASSVASSTGELFF TGTGCCAGCAGCGTAGCTTCCAGCACCGGGGAGCTGTTTTTT
TRBD2 TRBJ2-1 . TRBV5-1 CASSPEREGYEQFF TGCGCCAGCAGCCCAGAGCGGGAGGGATATGAGCAGTTCTTC
. TRBJ1-6 . TRBV23-1 CASSQSVKGWDNSPLHF TGCGCCAGCAGTCAATCCGTGAAGGGGTGGGATAATTCACCCCTCCACTTT
. TRBJ1-1 . TRBV28 CASSLGQGNTEAFF TGTGCCAGCAGTTTAGGGCAGGGGAACACTGAAGCTTTCTTT
TRBD2 TRBJ2-5 once TRBV30 CAWSVKGRGRWQETQYF TGTGCCTGGAGTGTAAAGGGGAGGGGACGTTGGCAAGAGACCCAGTACTTC
. TRBJ2-7 . TRBV7-2 CASSLDSNSYEQYF TGTGCCAGCAGCTTAGATTCTAACTCCTACGAGCAGTACTTC
TRBD1 TRBJ1-2 . TRBV4-2 CASSQDGTGGNGYTF TGTGCCAGCAGCCAAGATGGGACAGGGGGCAATGGCTACACCTTC
. TRBJ1-2 . TRBV5-8 CASSLGLQGLYGYTF TGTGCCAGCAGCCTCGGGCTACAGGGTCTCTATGGCTACACCTTC
. TRBJ2-1 once TRBV3-1/TRBV3-2 CASSQVAGGRWNEQFF TGTGCCAGCAGCCAAGTCGCAGGGGGGCGGTGGAATGAGCAGTTCTTC
TRBD1 TRBJ1-5 once TRBV7-9 CASSGRTGEAQHF TGTGCCAGCAGCGGTCGCACAGGGGAAGCCCAGCATTTT
. TRBJ1-2 . TRBV6-1 CASSEIGQSYGYTF TGTGCCAGCAGTGAAATCGGACAGAGCTATGGCTACACCTTC
. TRBJ2-1 . TRBV13 CASSLFAGSSSYNEQFF TGTGCCAGCAGCTTATTCGCCGGGAGCAGCTCCTACAATGAGCAGTTCTTC
. TRBJ2-1 . TRBV6-5 CASRPLVLRENEQFF TGTGCCAGCAGACCCTTAGTATTGAGGGAGAATGAGCAGTTCTTC
TRBD2 TRBJ2-3 . TRBV27 CASSWREMGTDTQYF TGTGCCAGCAGTTGGCGGGAGATGGGGACAGATACGCAGTATTTT
. TRBJ1-6 . TRBV6-2/TRBV6-3 CASSYEAIPPLHF TGTGCCAGCAGTTATGAGGCAATCCCACCCCTCCACTTT
. TRBJ2-1 . TRBV29-1 CSVYGWGFSGHYMYEQFF TGCAGCGTCTACGGTTGGGGATTTAGCGGACACTATATGTATGAGCAGTTCTTC
. TRBJ1-4 . TRBV5-8 CASSRPGTGKRKLFF TGTGCCAGCAGCCGACCAGGAACAGGGAAAAGAAAACTGTTTTTT
TRBD1 TRBJ2-7 . TRBV2 CASSRQGRDEQYF TGTGCCAGCAGCAGACAGGGACGGGACGAGCAGTACTTC
TRBD2 TRBJ2-1 . TRBV19 CASSIDLIAGSSNEQFF TGTGCCAGTAGTATAGATCTTATAGCGGGATCATCGAATGAGCAGTTCTTC
. TRBJ1-1 . TRBV27 CASSLGLYTEAFF TGTGCCAGCAGTTTAGGACTCTACACTGAAGCTTTCTTT
. TRBJ2-3 . TRBV7-3 CASSLTGSRKDTQYF TGTGCCAGCAGCTTAACCGGGAGTAGAAAAGATACGCAGTATTTT
TRBD1 TRBJ2-7 . TRBV18 CASSPNRGGSEQYF TGTGCCAGCTCACCTAACAGGGGCGGGTCCGAGCAGTACTTC
. TRBJ2-2 . TRBV5-1 CASSLGYSGNTGELFF TGCGCCAGCAGCTTAGGTTATAGCGGGAACACCGGGGAGCTGTTTTTT
. TRBJ1-1 . TRBV10-2 CASSVRRGNTEAFF TGCGCCAGCAGTGTCCGCCGGGGGAACACTGAAGCTTTCTTT
. TRBJ2-1 once TRBV6-5 CASSYSASPYNEQFF TGTGCCAGCAGTTACTCGGCTAGCCCATACAATGAGCAGTTCTTC
. TRBJ1-3 . TRBV5-1 CASSFDPGELFGNTIYF TGCGCCAGCAGCTTTGATCCAGGGGAGTTATTTGGAAACACCATATATTTT
TRBD1 TRBJ1-2 . TRBV18 CASSRPTGEINYGYTF TGTGCCAGCTCACGACCAACAGGGGAGATTAACTATGGCTACACCTTC
TRBD1 TRBJ1-1 . TRBV3-1/TRBV3-2 CASSQARTGNTEAFF TGTGCCAGCAGCCAAGCCAGGACAGGGAACACTGAAGCTTTCTTT